This T cell receptor beta chain is drawn from a study of shared clonotypes between healthy human individuals. Study results and limitations: Limitation of the genetic and exposure-history diversity represented came from the few donors. The researchers took only blood, and tissue repertoires probably look different.

The CDR3 length is 16 residues. The V end lost 4 bases, the J end lost 6 bases, and 22 bases lay between the germline ends. The V gene's germline CDR1 is SQVTM and CDR2 ANQGSEA. On this clone: Its antigen is unidentified.

Within Nashville, Tennessee resided all donors, each a Caucasian adult. Assay used: immunoSEQ multiplex PCR; TCRdb lists only in-frame clones, some missing. The table shows approximately 2.1 million clones, with 90% to 95% occurring only once. Specimen: naive CD4+ T cells from PBMCs. Subset given: CD45RA+ positively selected. The clonotype was recovered from a man younger than 35 in good health. Some clones in this sample may be carry-over from other donors' samples. V usage is TRBV29-1 and J usage is TRBJ1-3, with D tentatively TRBD1 (5 bases). The CDR3 sequence: CSVALGPGGLQNTIYF. CDR3 in DNA: TGCAGCGTTGCCCTTGGCCCCGGGGGATTACAAAACACCATATATTTT.